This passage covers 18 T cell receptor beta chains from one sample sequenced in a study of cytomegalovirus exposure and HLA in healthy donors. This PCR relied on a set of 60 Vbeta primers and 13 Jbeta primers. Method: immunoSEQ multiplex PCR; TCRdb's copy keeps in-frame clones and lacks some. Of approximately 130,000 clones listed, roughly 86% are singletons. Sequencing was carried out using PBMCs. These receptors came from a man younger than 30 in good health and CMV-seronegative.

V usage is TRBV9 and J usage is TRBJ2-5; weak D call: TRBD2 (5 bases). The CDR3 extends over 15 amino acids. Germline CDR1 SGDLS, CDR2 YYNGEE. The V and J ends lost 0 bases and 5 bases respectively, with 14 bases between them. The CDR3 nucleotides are TGTGCCAGCAGCGTAGAGGGCGGTTCGGGGGAGACCCAGTACTTC. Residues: CASSVEGGSGETQYF.

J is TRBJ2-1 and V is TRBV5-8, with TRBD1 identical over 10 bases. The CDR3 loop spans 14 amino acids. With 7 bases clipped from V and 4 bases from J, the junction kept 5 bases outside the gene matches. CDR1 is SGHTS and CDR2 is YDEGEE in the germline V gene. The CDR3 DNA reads TGTGCCAGCCAACCGGGACAGGGGTACAATGAGCAGTTCTTC. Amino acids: CASQPGQGYNEQFF.

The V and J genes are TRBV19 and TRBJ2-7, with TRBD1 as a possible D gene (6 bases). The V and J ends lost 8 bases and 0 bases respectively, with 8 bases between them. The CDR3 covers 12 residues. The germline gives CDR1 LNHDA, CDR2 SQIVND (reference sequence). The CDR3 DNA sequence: TGTGCCAGTTCGGACAGCTCCTACGAGCAGTACTTC. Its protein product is CASSDSSYEQYF.

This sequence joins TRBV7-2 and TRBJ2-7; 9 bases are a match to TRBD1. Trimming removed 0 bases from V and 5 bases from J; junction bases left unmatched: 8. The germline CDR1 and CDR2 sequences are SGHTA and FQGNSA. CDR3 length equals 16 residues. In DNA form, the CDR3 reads TGTGCCAGCAGCTTAGCCACCGGGACAGGGTACCACGAGCAGTACTTC. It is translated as CASSLATGTGYHEQYF.

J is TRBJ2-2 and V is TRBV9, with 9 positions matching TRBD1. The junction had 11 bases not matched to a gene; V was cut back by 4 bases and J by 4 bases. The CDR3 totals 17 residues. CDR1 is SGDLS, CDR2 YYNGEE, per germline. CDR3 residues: CASSHPRQGGSTGELFF. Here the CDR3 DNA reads TGTGCCAGCAGCCACCCTCGACAGGGGGGGAGCACCGGGGAGCTGTTTTTT.

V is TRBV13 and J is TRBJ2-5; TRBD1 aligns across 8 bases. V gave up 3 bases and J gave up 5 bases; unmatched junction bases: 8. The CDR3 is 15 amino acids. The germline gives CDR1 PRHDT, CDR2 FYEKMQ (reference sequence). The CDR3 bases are TGTGCCAGCAGCTTGCGGGGACAGGAGGGGGAGACCCAGTACTTC. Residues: CASSLRGQEGETQYF. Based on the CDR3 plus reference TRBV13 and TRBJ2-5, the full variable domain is AAGVIQSPRHLIKEKRETATLKCYPIPRHDTVYWYQQGPGQDPQFLISFYEKMQSDKGSIPDRFSAQQFSDYHSELNMSSLELGDSALYFCASSLRGQEGETQYFGPGTRLLVL.

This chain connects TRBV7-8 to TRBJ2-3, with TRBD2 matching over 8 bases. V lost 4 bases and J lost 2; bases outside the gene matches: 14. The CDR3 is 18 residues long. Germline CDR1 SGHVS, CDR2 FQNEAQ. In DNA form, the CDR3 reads TGTGCCAGCAGCTCCCCCCGGTGGGCGGGGGGAGTCACAGATACGCAGTATTTT. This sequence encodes CASSSPRWAGGVTDTQYF. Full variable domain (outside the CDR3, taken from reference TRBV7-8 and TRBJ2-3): GAGVSQSPRYKVAKRGQDVALRCDPISGHVSLFWYQQALGQGPEFLTYFQNEAQLDKSGLPSDRFFAERPEGSVSTLKIQRTQQEDSAVYLCASSSPRWAGGVTDTQYFGPGTRLTVL.

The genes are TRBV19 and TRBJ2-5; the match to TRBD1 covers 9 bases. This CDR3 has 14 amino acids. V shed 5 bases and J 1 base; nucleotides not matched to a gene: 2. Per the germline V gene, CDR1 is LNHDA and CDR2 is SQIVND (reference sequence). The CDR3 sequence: CASSSQGAQETQYF. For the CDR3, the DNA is TGTGCCAGTAGTTCACAGGGGGCCCAAGAGACCCAGTACTTC.

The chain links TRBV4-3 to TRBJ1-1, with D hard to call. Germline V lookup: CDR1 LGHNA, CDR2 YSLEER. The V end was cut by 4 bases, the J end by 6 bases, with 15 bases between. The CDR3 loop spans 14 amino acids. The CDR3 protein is CASSPVGGLSEAFF. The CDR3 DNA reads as TGCGCCAGCAGCCCCGTCGGAGGGCTGTCTGAAGCTTTCTTT.

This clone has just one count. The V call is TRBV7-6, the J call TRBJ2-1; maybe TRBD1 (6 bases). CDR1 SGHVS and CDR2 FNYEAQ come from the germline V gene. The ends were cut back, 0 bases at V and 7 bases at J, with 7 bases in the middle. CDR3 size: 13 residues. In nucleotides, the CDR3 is TGTGCCAGCAGCTTAGCAGGGGGAAATGAGCAGTTCTTC. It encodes CASSLAGGNEQFF. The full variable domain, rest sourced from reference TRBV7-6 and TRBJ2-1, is GAGVSQSPRYKVTKRGQDVALRCDPISGHVSLYWYRQALGQGPEFLTYFNYEAQQDKSGLPNDRFSAERPEGSISTLTIQRTEQRDSAMYRCASSLAGGNEQFFGPGTRLTVL.

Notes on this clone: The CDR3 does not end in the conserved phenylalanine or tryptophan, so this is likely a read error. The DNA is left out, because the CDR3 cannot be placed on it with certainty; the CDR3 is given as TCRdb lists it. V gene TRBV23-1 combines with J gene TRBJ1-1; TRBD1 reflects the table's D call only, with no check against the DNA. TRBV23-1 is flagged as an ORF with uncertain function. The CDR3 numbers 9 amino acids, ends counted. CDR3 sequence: CASSQWQVA.

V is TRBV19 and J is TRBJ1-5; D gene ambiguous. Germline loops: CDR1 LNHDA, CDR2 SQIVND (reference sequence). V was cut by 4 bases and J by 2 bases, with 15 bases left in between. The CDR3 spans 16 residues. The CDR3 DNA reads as TGTGCCAGTAGTAACGGGTCGGTGGCGGGCAATCAGCCCCAGCATTTT. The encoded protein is CASSNGSVAGNQPQHF.

Here the CDR3 reads CATSRDGSGANVLTF. CDR3 bases: TGTGCCACCAGCAGAGATGGCTCCGGGGCCAACGTCCTGACTTTC. The rearrangement uses TRBV15 and TRBJ2-6, with no clear D. Deletions cut 0 bases from V and 4 bases from J, with 7 bases between. CDR1 LNHNV and CDR2 YYDKDF come from the germline V gene (reference sequence). This CDR3 region has 15 residues.

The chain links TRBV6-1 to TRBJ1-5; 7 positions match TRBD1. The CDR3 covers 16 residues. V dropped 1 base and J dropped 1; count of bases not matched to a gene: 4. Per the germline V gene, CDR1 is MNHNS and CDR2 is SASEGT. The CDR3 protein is CASSEVRGVSNQPQHF. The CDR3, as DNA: TGTGCCAGCAGTGAAGTCAGGGGGGTAAGCAATCAGCCCCAGCATTTT.

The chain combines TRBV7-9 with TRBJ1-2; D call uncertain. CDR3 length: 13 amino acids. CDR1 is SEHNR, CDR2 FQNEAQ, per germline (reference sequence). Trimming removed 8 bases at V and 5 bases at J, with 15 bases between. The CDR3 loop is CASGSTVPYGYTF. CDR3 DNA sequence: TGTGCCAGCGGATCAACAGTTCCTTATGGCTACACCTTC.

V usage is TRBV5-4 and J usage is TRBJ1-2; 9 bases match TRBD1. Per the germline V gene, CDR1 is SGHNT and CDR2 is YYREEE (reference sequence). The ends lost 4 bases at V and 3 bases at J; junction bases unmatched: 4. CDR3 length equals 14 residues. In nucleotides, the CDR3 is TGTGCCAGCAGCGCCGACAGGGGGGACTATGGCTACACCTTC. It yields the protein CASSADRGDYGYTF.

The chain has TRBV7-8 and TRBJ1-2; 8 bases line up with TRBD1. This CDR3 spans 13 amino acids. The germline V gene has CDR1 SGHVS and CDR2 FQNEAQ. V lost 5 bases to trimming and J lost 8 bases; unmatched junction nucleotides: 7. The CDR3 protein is CASSTRGQEGYTF. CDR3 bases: TGTGCCAGCAGCACCAGGGGGCAGGAGGGCTACACCTTC. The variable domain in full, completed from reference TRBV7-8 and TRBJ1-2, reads GAGVSQSPRYKVAKRGQDVALRCDPISGHVSLFWYQQALGQGPEFLTYFQNEAQLDKSGLPSDRFFAERPEGSVSTLKIQRTQQEDSAVYLCASSTRGQEGYTFGSGTRLTVV.

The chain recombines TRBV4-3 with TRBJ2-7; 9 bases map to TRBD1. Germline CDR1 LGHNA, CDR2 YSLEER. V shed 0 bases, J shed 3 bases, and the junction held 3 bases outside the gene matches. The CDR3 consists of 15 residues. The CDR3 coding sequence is TGCGCCAGCAGCCAAGATCTGGACAGGGGCTACGAGCAGTACTTC. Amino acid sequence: CASSQDLDRGYEQYF.